This T cell receptor beta chain stems from a study of T cells after yellow fever vaccination. With respect to this clonotype: The antigen is undetermined.

TCRdb called the 5' RACE reads again in MiXCR, with one record for every CDR3 protein. Of roughly 500,000 distinct CDR3 sequences in the sample, 15% to 20% are singletons; the top ten hold around 15%. CDR3 length equals 14 residues. V was trimmed by 3 bases and J by 7 bases, leaving 12 bases between them. Study results and caveats: The secondary T-cell response peaked on day 5, not day 15, but was weaker. Most primary-vaccination clones reappeared after the booster (about 97% CD4, more than 70% CD8). One caveat is that FACS-sorted repertoires could contain abundant clonotypes contaminating from the bulk population.

The gene calls are TRBV12-3 or TRBV12-4 and TRBJ2-2; D may be TRBD1 or TRBD2 (5 bases each). The specimen was PBMCs, collected 15 days after the yellow fever booster vaccination. This TCR was sampled from a man aged 25 to 40 who received the YFV17D yellow fever vaccine. The DNA of the CDR3 is TGTGCCAGCAGTTTTGGGGGATCGGGCGGGGAGCTGTTTTTT. Amino acids: CASSFGGSGGELFF.